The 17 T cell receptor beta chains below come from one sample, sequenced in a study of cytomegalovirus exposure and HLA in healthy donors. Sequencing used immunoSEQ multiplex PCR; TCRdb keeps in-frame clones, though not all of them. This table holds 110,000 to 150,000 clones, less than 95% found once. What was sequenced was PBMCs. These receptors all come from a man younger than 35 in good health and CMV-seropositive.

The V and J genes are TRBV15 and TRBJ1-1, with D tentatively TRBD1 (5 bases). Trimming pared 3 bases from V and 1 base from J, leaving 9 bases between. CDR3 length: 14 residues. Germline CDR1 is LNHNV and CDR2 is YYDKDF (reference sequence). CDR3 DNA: TGTGCCACCAGCAGGTCAGACAGGAACACTGAAGCTTTCTTT. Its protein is CATSRSDRNTEAFF.

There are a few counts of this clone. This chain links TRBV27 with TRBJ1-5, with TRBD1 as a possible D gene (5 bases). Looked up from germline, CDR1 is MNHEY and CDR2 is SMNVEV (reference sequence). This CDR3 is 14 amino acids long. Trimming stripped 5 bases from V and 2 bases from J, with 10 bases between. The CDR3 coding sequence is TGTGCCAGCAGTAACGCAGGGCGCAATCAGCCCCAGCATTTT. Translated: CASSNAGRNQPQHF.

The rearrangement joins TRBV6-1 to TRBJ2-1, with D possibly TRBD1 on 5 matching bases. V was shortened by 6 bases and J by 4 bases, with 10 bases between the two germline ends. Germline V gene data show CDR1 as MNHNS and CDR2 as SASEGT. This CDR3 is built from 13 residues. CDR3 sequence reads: CASRIDRYNEQFF. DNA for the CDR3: TGTGCCAGCAGGATAGACAGATACAATGAGCAGTTCTTC.

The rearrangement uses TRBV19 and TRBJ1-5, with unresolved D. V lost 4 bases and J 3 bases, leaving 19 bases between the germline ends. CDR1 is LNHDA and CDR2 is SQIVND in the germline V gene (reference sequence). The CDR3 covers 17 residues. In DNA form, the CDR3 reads TGTGCCAGTAGTACCCCCCGTTTCGGGAGGGCCAATCAGCCCCAGCATTTT. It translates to CASSTPRFGRANQPQHF.

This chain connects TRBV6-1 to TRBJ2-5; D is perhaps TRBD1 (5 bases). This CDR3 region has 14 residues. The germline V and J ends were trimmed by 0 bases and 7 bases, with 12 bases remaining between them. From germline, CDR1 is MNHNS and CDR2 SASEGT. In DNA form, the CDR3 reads TGTGCCAGCAGTGAAGCAGTGGGGCCGGGGACCCAGTACTTC. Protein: CASSEAVGPGTQYF.

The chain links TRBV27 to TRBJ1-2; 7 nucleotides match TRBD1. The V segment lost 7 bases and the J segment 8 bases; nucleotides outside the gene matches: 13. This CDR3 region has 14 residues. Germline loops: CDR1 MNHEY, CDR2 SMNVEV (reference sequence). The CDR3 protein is CASKGADRVWGYTF. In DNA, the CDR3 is TGTGCCAGCAAGGGTGCAGACAGGGTATGGGGCTACACCTTC.

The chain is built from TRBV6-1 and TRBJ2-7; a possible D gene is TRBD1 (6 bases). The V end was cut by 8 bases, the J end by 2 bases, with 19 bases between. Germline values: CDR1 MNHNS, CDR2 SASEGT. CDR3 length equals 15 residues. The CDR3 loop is CASAHRTALTYEQYF. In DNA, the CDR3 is TGTGCCAGCGCTCATAGGACAGCCTTAACCTACGAGCAGTACTTC.

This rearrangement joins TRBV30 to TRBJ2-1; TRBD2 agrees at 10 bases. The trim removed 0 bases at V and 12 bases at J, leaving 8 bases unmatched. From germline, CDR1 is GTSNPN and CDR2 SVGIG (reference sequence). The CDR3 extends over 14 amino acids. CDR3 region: CAWSVLSSGSSQFF. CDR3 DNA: TGTGCCTGGAGTGTTTTGTCTAGCGGGAGTTCGCAGTTCTTC.

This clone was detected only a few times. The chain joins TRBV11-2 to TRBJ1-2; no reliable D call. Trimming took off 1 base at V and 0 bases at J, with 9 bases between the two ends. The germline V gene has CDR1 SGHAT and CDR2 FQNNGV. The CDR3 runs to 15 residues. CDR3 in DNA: TGTGCCAGCAGCTTAGTTGGCAGTTCTAACTATGGCTACACCTTC. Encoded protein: CASSLVGSSNYGYTF.

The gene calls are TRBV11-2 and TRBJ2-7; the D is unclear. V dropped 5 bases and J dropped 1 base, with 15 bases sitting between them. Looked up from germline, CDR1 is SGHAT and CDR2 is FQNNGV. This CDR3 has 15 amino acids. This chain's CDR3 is CASSLPSRSSYEQYF. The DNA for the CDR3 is TGTGCCAGCAGCCTCCCGAGCCGGTCGTCCTACGAGCAGTACTTC.

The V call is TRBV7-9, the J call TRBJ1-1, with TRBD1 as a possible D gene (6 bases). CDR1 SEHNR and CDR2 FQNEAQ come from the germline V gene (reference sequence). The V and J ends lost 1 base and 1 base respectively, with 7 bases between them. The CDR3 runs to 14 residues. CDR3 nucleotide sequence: TGTGCCAGCAGCTTAGGGGGACAGAACACTGAAGCTTTCTTT. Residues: CASSLGGQNTEAFF.

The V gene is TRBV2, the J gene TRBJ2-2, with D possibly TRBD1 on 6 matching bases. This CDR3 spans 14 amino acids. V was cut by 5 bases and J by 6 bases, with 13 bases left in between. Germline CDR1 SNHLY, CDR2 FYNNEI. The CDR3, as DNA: TGTGCCAGCAGTCCTGATAGGGGGTCCGGGGAGCTGTTTTTT. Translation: CASSPDRGSGELFF.

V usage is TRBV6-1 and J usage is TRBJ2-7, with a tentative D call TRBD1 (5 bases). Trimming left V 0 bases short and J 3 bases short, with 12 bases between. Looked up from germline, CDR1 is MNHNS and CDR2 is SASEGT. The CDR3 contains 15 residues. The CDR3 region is CASSEAATEVYEQYF. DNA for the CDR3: TGTGCCAGCAGTGAAGCAGCGACAGAGGTCTACGAGCAGTACTTC.

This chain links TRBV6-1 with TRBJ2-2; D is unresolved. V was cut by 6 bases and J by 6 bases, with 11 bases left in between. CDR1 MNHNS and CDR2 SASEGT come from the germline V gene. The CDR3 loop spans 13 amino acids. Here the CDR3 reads CASRYNKPGELFF. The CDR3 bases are TGTGCCAGCAGGTACAATAAACCCGGGGAGCTGTTTTTT.

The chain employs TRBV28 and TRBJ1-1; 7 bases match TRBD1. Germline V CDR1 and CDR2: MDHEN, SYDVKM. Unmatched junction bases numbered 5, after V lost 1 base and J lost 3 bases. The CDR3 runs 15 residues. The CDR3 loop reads CASSLLSGGDTEAFF. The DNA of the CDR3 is TGTGCCAGCAGTTTATTATCAGGGGGAGACACTGAAGCTTTCTTT.

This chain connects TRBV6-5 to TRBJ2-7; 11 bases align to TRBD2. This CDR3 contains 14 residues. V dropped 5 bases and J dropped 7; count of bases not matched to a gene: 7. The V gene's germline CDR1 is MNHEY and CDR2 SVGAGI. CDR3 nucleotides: TGTGCCAGCAGTCCTACTAGCGGGAGAGGGGAGCAGTACTTC. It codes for CASSPTSGRGEQYF.

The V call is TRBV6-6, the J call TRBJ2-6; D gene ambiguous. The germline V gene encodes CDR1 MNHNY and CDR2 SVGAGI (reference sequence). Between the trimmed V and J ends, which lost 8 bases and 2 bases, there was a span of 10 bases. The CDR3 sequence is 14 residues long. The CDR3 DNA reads TGTGCCAGCTACGGTGCCACTGGGGCCAACGTCCTGACTTTC. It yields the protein CASYGATGANVLTF.